The next 2 T cell receptor beta chains were all read from a single sample in a study of T cell repertoires in cytomegalovirus infection. A single record per CDR3 protein comes from TCRdb applying MiXCR to the reads. The data hold about 180,000 distinct CDR3 sequences, with roughly 17% observed a single time. Sequencing was carried out using CD8+ T cells from PBMCs. Source of these receptors: a human donor in good health (CMV status not recorded). Some clones in this sample may be carry-over from other donors' samples.

This clonotype was observed a handful of times. The rearrangement joins TRBV7-9 to TRBJ2-7, with D possibly being TRBD1 or TRBD2 (5 bases each). Germline values: CDR1 SEHNR, CDR2 FQNEAQ (reference sequence). The V and J ends lost 5 bases and 4 bases respectively, with 15 bases between them. The CDR3 sequence is 14 residues long. The CDR3 spells CASSPEGRLYEQYF. The CDR3 DNA follows: TGTGCCAGCAGCCCAGAGGGACGGCTTTACGAGCAGTACTTC.

This clonotype has just a few counts. The rearrangement links TRBV13 to TRBJ1-3, with D hard to call. This CDR3 comprises 15 residues. The germline CDR1 and CDR2 sequences are PRHDT and FYEKMQ (reference sequence). V shed 1 base and J shed 4 bases, with 11 bases lying between them. The CDR3 here is CASSLDGSSGNTIYF. In nucleotides, the CDR3 is TGTGCCAGCAGCTTAGACGGCAGCTCCGGAAACACCATATATTTT.